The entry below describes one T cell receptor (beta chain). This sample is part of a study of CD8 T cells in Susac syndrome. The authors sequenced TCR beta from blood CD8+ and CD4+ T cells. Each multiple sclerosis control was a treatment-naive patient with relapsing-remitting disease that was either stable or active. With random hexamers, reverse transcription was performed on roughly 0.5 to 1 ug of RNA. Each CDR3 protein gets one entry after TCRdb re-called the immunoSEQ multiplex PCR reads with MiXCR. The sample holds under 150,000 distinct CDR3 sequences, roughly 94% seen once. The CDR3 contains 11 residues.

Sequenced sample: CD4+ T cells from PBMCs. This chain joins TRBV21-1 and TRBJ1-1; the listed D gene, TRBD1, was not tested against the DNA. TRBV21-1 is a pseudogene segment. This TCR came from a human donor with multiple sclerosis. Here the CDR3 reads CASRRQTEAFF. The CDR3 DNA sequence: TGTGCCAGCAGAAGACAGACTGAAGCTTTCTTT.